A selection of T cell receptor beta chains follows, all from one sample in a study of T cell responses to AZD1222 COVID-19 vaccine. The table came from immunoSEQ multiplex PCR; TCRdb's copy has only in-frame clones and leaves some out. This table has approximately 140,000 clones, 80% to 90% appearing once. Material: peripheral blood, obtained on day 0 of AZD1222 vaccination. These receptors all come from an adult in good health. The conserved cysteine and the conserved F or W are not part of the CDR3 here. Each record gives: V gene, J gene, CDR3 protein.

V: TRBV9
J: TRBJ2-2
CDR3: ASSPPGTRAGELF

V: TRBV7-2
J: TRBJ2-3
CDR3: ASSLQAGGVSDTQY

V: TRBV3-1/TRBV3-2
J: TRBJ1-4
CDR3: ASSPVQGTNEKLF

V: TRBV18
J: TRBJ1-4
CDR3: ASSGAGQDEKLF

V: TRBV10-2
J: TRBJ1-2
CDR3: ASSEGTGFSYGYT

V: TRBV5-1
J: TRBJ2-1
CDR3: ASSFTSGPYNEQF

V: TRBV5-1
J: TRBJ2-2
CDR3: ASSSMKGLVMNTGELF

V: TRBV28
J: TRBJ2-1
CDR3: ASSLWGGLAGGRHEQF

V: TRBV7-2
J: TRBJ1-2
CDR3: ASSSFPGQGNYGYT

V: TRBV3-1/TRBV3-2
J: TRBJ1-5
CDR3: ASSQGQGFQPQH

V: TRBV19
J: TRBJ1-2
CDR3: ASSPLSPGEFRGYT

V: TRBV10-2
J: TRBJ1-1
CDR3: ASNAGGTEAF

V: TRBV19
J: TRBJ2-2
CDR3: ASSTPGGNTGELF

V: TRBV7-2
J: TRBJ2-7
CDR3: ASSLVGPDEQY

V: TRBV10-3
J: TRBJ2-7
CDR3: AIDGTESHEQY

V: TRBV27
J: TRBJ2-2
CDR3: ASSLRGMPGAGELF

V: TRBV11-3
J: TRBJ2-1
CDR3: ASSLEGLAGNEQF

V: TRBV5-4
J: TRBJ2-3
CDR3: ASSSPSRITDTQY

V: TRBV4-3
J: TRBJ2-7
CDR3: ASSQEPGDYEQY

V: TRBV7-8
J: TRBJ1-6
CDR3: ASSPGSRVNSPLH

V: TRBV24-1
J: TRBJ2-7
CDR3: ATSDSRGRTYEQY

V: TRBV4-1
J: TRBJ1-5
CDR3: ASSLNWAGPQH

V: TRBV11-2
J: TRBJ1-1
CDR3: ASSYSSGTEAF

V: TRBV5-8
J: TRBJ1-5
CDR3: ASSPGTGGHQPQH

V: TRBV7-9
J: TRBJ2-6
CDR3: ASSLRSSGANVLT

V: TRBV9
J: TRBJ1-1
CDR3: ASSVTATTLGTEAF

V: TRBV29-1
J: TRBJ1-2
CDR3: SVVSPLGYT

V: TRBV19
J: TRBJ1-5
CDR3: ASSVRWGRGGQPQH

V: TRBV19
J: TRBJ1-2
CDR3: ASSTRRMPQTNYGYT

V: TRBV3-1/TRBV3-2
J: TRBJ1-1
CDR3: ASSQEGARMNTEAF

V: TRBV2
J: TRBJ1-5
CDR3: ASSVSFSQPQH

V: TRBV12-2
J: TRBJ2-7
CDR3: ASRLAGGAELYEQY

V: TRBV18
J: TRBJ1-1
CDR3: ASSPQRENTEAF

V: TRBV7-8
J: TRBJ2-4
CDR3: ASSLGLAIRAKNIQY

V: TRBV7-3
J: TRBJ2-1
CDR3: ASSLVGGVDNEQF

V: TRBV5-1
J: TRBJ2-1
CDR3: ASSFGGTGWDEQF

V: TRBV9
J: TRBJ2-5
CDR3: ASSAPGDFQETQY

V: TRBV15
J: TRBJ2-1
CDR3: ATSSNRGSYNEQF

V: TRBV19
J: TRBJ1-6
CDR3: ASGQGWSSPLH

V: TRBV6-2/TRBV6-3
J: TRBJ1-2
CDR3: ASSTRYGYT

V: TRBV2
J: TRBJ1-2
CDR3: ASSDRVSYGYT

V: TRBV5-1
J: TRBJ2-7
CDR3: ASSAGHSSYEQY

V: TRBV2
J: TRBJ1-4
CDR3: ASSFVWGANEKLF

V: TRBV19
J: TRBJ1-1
CDR3: ASTPRQYRSDTEAF

V: TRBV6-5
J: TRBJ1-5
CDR3: ASSPRTVPYQPQH

V: TRBV7-2
J: TRBJ1-5
CDR3: ASSPGVGLLEQPQH

V: TRBV3-1/TRBV3-2
J: TRBJ1-2
CDR3: ASSSPDRGDYGYT

V: TRBV6-5
J: TRBJ2-3
CDR3: ASKQGGHGTDTQY